This T cell receptor beta chain is from a study of blood T cell repertoires in COVID-19. At the level of the study: Acute and convalescent COVID-19 specimens originated in the United States, Italy and Spain. T cells, B-cell-depleted T cells, or PBMCs supplied cDNA or gDNA.

This clone was counted only a few times. Original analysis: For nucleated cells, counts were estimated from reference gene primer amplification. Sequenced by immunoSEQ multiplex PCR; TCRdb stores in-frame clones only, minus some. The V and J calls and the clone size are those of that table, but D and trimming were determined from the DNA. The top ten hold roughly 3% of the sample, which has 120,000 to 150,000 clones, approximately 80% seen once. The sequencing sample was made of peripheral blood. This sequence was found in a middle-aged woman with active or convalescent COVID-19.

DNA of the CDR3: TGTGCCAGCAGCTTACGTGGGGAGAATTCACCCCTCCACTTT. This sequence encodes CASSLRGENSPLHF. This chain joins TRBV7-9 and TRBJ1-6; D is undetermined. This CDR3 contains 14 residues. Trimming shortened V by 2 bases and J by 7 bases, and 9 bases separated the two germline ends. Germline CDR1 is SEHNR and CDR2 is FQNEAQ (reference sequence). Combining the CDR3 with reference TRBV7-9 and TRBJ1-6 gives the whole variable domain DTGVSQNPRHKITKRGQNVTFRCDPISEHNRLYWYRQTLGQGPEFLTYFQNEAQLEKSRLLSDRFSAERPKGSFSTLEIQRTEQGDSAMYLCASSLRGENSPLHFGNGTRLTVT.